This T cell receptor (beta chain) was recovered during a study of blood T cell repertoires in COVID-19. About the study: Sites in the United States, Italy and Spain provided acute and convalescent COVID-19 samples. T cells, B-cell-depleted T cells, or PBMCs provided the cDNA or gDNA that served as material.

In the original analysis: Cell counts per sample came from amplifying reference gene primers. TCRdb's copy holds only in-frame clones and misses some; the assay was immunoSEQ multiplex PCR. V and J calls and clone size follow that table, whereas D and trimming were derived from the DNA. The table records some 66,000 clones, about 87% of them present only once. This receptor was identified in a human donor with active COVID-19. The donor label of this sample is uncertain. Sequencing was carried out using peripheral blood.

The CDR3 nucleotides read TGTGCCAGCAGCTTCTCTAGCGGGCCTAGATTCTACAATGAGCAGTTCTTC. Its translation: CASSFSSGPRFYNEQFF. The gene calls are TRBV5-4 and TRBJ2-1; 8 positions agree with TRBD2. The CDR3 runs to 17 residues. Germline loops: CDR1 SGHNT, CDR2 YYREEE (reference sequence). The junction had 10 bases not matched to a gene; V was cut back by 2 bases and J by 3 bases.